This entry describes one T cell receptor beta chain. This sample stems from a study of blood T cell repertoires in COVID-19. Study background: Sites in the United States, Italy and Spain provided acute and convalescent COVID-19 samples. PBMCs, B-cell-depleted T cells, or T cells were the source of the cDNA or gDNA that made up the material.

With 4 bases clipped from V and 4 bases from J, the junction kept 6 bases outside the gene matches. The CDR3 consists of 15 residues. CDR1 and CDR2 from the germline V gene are MNHEY and SVGAGI. Authors' processing steps: Reference gene primer amplification gave estimated nucleated cell counts. Produced via immunoSEQ multiplex PCR; TCRdb's table is partial and in-frame only. V, J and clone size reflect that table, while D and trimming were determined from the DNA. This table holds tens of thousands of clones, about 81% found once. This sequence originates from a man aged 80 or over with acute or convalescent COVID-19. J is TRBJ2-7 and V is TRBV6-5; 11 bases agree with TRBD1. The sample taken for sequencing was peripheral blood. DNA for the CDR3: TGTGCCAGCAGTTCTCCGGGACAGGGGGGATACGAGCAGTACTTC. Protein sequence: CASSSPGQGGYEQYF.